This T cell receptor (beta chain) was identified during a study of T-cell reconstitution after alpha-beta-depleted transplantation in children. Study-wide results and limits: Roughly two months post-transplant, alpha-beta T cells reportedly originated from several hundred graft clones that had expanded. Hyperexpanded clones declined; after one year, newly produced T cells mostly supplied diversity.

Trimming took 3 bases from V and 0 from J, leaving 12 bases between them. This CDR3 has 15 residues. Germline CDR1 and CDR2: SGHRS and YFSETQ. This clonotype was counted between two and nine times. The antigen remains unidentified. Unique molecular identifiers were used in preparing the TCRbeta library. TCRdb itself ran the PCR reads through MiXCR, one entry per CDR3 protein. The profile covers approximately 82,000 distinct CDR3 sequences, with about 14% appearing a single time and around a fifth taken by the ten largest. The source was PBMCs, mostly from graft donor cells, collected 180 days after TCRalphabeta/CD19-depleted stem cell transplant. The rearrangement uses TRBV5-1 and TRBJ1-1; possible D gene TRBD1, 6 bases. The TCR comes from a male patient aged 2-15 years who had a stem cell transplant for acute lymphoblastic leukemia, so the T cells may come from the graft donor. CDR3 DNA sequence: TGCGCCAGCAGCTCGGTCAGGGGATTGAACACTGAAGCTTTCTTT. Amino acids: CASSSVRGLNTEAFF.